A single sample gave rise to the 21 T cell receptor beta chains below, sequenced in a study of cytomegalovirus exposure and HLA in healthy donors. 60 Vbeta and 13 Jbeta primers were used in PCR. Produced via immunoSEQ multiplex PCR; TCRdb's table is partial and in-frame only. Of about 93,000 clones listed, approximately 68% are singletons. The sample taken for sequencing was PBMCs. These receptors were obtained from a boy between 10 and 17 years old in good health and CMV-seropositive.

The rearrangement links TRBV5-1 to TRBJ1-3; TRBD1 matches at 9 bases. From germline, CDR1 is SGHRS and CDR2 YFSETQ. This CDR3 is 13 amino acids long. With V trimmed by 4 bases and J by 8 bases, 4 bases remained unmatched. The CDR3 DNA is TGCGCCAGCAGCCCGGACAGGGGATACACCATATATTTT. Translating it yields CASSPDRGYTIYF.

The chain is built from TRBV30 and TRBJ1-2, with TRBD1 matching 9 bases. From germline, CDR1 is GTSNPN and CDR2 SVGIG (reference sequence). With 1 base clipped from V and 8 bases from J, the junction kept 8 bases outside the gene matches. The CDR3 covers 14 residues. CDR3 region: CAWSETGGVVGYTF. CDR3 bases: TGTGCCTGGAGTGAAACAGGGGGCGTCGTCGGCTACACCTTC.

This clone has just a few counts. CDR3 residues: CASSHPGTANTEAFF. Here the CDR3 DNA reads TGTGCCAGCAGCCATCCCGGGACAGCTAACACTGAAGCTTTCTTT. V is TRBV27 and J is TRBJ1-1, with 7 bases aligning to TRBD1. V was clipped by 6 bases and J by 2 bases; unmatched bases: 9. The CDR3 is 15 amino acids. Germline CDR1 MNHEY, CDR2 SMNVEV (reference sequence).

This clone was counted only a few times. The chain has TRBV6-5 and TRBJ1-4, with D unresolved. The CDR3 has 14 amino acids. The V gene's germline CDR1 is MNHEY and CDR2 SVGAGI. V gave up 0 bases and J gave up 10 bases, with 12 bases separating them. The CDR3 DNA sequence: TGTGCCAGCAGTTACTCGACCCCTCCGGGAAAACTGTTTTTT. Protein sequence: CASSYSTPPGKLFF.

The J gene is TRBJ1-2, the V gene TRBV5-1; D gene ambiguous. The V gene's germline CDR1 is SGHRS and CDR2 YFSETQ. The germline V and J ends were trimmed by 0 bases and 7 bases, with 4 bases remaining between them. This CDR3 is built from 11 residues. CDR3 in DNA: TGCGCCAGCAGCTTGGATCGTGGCTACACCTTC. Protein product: CASSLDRGYTF.

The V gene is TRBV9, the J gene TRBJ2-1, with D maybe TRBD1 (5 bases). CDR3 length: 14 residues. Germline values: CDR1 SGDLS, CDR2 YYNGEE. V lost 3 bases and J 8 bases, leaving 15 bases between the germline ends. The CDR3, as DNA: TGTGCCAGCAGCGCCAACTGGGGCCTGGATGAGCAGTTCTTC. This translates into CASSANWGLDEQFF.

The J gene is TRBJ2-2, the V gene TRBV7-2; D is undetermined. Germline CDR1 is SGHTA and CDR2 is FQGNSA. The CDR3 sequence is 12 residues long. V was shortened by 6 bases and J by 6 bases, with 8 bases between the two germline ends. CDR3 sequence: CASSSVAGELFF. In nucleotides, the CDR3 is TGTGCCAGCAGTTCGGTGGCCGGGGAGCTGTTTTTT.

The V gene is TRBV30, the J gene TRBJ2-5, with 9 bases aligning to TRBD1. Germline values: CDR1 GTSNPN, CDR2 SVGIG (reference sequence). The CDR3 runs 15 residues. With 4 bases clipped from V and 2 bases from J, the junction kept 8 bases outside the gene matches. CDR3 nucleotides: TGTGCCTGGACGGGACAGGGACGATCACAAGAGACCCAGTACTTC. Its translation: CAWTGQGRSQETQYF.

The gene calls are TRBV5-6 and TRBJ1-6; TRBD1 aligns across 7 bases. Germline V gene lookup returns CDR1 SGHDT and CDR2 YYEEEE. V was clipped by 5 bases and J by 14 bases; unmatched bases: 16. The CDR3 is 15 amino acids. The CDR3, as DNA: TGTGCCAGCAGTAAACCGGACAGGCGGGCTCAGTCCCTCCACTTT. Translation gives CASSKPDRRAQSLHF.

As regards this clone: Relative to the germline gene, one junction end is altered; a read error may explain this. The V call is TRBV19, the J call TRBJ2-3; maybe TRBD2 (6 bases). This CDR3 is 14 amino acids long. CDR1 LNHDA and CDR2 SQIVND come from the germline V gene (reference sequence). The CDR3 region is CASSINAPGDTRYF. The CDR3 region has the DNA TGTGCCAGTAGTATAAACGCTCCGGGAGATACGCGGTATTTT.

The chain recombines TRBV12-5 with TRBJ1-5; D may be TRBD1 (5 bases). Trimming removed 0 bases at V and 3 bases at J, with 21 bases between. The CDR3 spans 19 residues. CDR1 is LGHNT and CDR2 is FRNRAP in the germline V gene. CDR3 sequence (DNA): TGTGCTAGTGGTTTGGTACCGGACGGCCAGGGCTCGCTCAATCAGCCCCAGCATTTT. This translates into CASGLVPDGQGSLNQPQHF.

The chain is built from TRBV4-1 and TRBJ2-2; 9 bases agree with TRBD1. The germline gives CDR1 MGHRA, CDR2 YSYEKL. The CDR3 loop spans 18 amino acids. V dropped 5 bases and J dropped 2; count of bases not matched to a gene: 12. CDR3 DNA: TGCGCCAGCAGCGTACAAACAGGGGGCGGAGCCAACACCGGGGAGCTGTTTTTT. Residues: CASSVQTGGGANTGELFF.

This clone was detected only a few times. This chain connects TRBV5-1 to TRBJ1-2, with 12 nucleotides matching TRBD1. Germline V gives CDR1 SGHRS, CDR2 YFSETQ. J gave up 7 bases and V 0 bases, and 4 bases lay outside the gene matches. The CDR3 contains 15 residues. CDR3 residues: CASSLAGTGGPGYTF. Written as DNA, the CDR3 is TGCGCCAGCAGCTTGGCCGGGACAGGGGGCCCTGGCTACACCTTC.

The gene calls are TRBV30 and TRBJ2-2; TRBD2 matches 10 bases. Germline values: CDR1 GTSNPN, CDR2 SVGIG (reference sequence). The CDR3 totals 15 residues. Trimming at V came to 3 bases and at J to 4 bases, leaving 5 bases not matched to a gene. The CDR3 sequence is CAWSLASGGTGELFF. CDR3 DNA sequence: TGTGCCTGGAGCTTAGCTAGCGGGGGCACCGGGGAGCTGTTTTTT. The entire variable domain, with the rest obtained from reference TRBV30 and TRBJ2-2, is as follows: SQTIHQWPATLVQPVGSPLSLECTVEGTSNPNLYWYRQAAGRGLQLLFYSVGIGQISSEVPQNLSASRPQDRQFILSSKKLLLSDSGFYLCAWSLASGGTGELFFGEGSRLTVL.

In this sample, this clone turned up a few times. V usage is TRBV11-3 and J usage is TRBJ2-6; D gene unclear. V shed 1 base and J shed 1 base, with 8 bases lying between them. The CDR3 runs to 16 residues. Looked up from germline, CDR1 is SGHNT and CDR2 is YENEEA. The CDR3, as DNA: TGTGCCAGCAGCTTAGGTCCCAATTCTGGGGCCAACGTCCTGACTTTC. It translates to CASSLGPNSGANVLTF.

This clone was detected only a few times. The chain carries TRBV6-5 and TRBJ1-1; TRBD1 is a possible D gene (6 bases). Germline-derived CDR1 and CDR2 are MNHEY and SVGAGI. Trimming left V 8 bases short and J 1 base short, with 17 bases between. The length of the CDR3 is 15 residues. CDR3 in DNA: TGTGCCAGCGAACAACGGCCCAGGGGGAACACTGAAGCTTTCTTT. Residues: CASEQRPRGNTEAFF.

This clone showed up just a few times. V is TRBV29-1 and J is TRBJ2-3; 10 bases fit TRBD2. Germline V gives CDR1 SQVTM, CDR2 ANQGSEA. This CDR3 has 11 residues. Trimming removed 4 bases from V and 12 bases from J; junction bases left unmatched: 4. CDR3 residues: CSVATSGEQYF. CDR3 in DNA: TGCAGCGTTGCTACTAGCGGGGAACAGTATTTT.

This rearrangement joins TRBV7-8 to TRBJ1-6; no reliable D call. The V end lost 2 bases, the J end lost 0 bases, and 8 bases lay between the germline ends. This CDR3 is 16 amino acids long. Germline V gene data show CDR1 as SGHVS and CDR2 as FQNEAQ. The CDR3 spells CASSLSHSSYNSPLHF. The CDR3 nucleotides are TGTGCCAGCAGCTTATCCCACAGCTCCTATAATTCACCCCTCCACTTT.

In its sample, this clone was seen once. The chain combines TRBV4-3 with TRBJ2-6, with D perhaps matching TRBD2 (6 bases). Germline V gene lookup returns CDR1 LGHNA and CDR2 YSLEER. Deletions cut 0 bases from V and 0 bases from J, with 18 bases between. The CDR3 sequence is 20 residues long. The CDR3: CASSQDDSGVARSGANVLTF. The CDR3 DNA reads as TGCGCCAGCAGCCAAGATGATTCGGGGGTCGCGCGCTCTGGGGCCAACGTCCTGACTTTC.

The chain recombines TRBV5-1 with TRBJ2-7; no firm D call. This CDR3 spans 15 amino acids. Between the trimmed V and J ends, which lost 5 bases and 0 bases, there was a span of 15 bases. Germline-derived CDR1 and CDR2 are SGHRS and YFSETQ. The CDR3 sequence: CASRFETVGSYEQYF. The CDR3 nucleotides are TGCGCCAGCAGATTTGAAACAGTTGGCTCCTACGAGCAGTACTTC.

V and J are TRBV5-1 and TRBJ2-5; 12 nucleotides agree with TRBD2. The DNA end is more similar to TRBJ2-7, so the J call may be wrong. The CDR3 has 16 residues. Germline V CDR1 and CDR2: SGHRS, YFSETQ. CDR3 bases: TGCGCCAGCAGCTTGGGACTAGCGGGGGACTCCTACGAGCAGTACTTC. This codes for CASSLGLAGDSYEQYF.